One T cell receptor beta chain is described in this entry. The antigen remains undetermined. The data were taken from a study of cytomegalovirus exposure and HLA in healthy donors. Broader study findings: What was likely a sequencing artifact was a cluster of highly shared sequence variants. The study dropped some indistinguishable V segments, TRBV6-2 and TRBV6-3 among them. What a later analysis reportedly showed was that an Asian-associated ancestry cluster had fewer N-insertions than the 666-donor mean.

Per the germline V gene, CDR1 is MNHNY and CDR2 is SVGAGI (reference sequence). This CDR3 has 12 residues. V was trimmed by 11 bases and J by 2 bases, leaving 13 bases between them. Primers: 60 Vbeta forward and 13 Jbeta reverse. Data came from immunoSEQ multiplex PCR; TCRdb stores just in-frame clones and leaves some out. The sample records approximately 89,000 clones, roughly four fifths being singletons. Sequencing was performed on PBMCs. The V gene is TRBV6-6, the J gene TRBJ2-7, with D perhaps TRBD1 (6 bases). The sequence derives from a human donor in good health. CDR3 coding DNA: TGTGCCGCCAGGCAGGGGCCCTACGAGCAGTACTTC. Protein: CAARQGPYEQYF.